This section outlines one TCR beta chain sequence together with its context. Its specificity is unknown. This specimen comes from a study of cytomegalovirus exposure and HLA in healthy donors. Study observations and caveats: As a later analysis revealed, most CMV-associated TCR beta chains appeared HLA-restricted. Presence/absence analysis assumed near-uniform sequencing depth across donors.

PCR used 60 Vbeta primers and 13 Jbeta primers. The data were produced by immunoSEQ multiplex PCR, yet TCRdb's version contains in-frame clones alone and is incomplete. The sample contains more than 90,000 clones, under 90% of which appear only once. Germline loops: CDR1 MNHEY, CDR2 SMNVEV (reference sequence). V gave up 2 bases and J gave up 5 bases, with 12 bases separating them. The CDR3 length is 14 residues. Donors in the study were healthy people who gave bone marrow. Sequenced: PBMCs. This chain joins TRBV27 and TRBJ1-1, with D perhaps TRBD1 (5 bases). This sequence originates from a woman in her 70s in good health and CMV-seropositive. Here the CDR3 reads CASSLSRGGTEAFF. For the CDR3, the DNA is TGTGCCAGCAGTTTAAGTAGGGGAGGAACTGAAGCTTTCTTT.